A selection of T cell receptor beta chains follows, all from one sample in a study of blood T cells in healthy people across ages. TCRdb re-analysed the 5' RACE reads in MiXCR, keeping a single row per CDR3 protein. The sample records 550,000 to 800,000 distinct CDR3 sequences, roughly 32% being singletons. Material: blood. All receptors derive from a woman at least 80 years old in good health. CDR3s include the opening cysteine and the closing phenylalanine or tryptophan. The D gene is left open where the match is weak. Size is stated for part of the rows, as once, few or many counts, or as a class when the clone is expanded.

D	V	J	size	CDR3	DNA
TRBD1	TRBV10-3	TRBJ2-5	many	CAISERGAGGETQYF	TGTGCCATCAGTGAGCGGGGAGCAGGGGGTGAGACCCAGTACTTC
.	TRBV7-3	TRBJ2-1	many	CASSPDGGIEQFF	TGTGCCAGCAGCCCTGATGGAGGGATTGAGCAGTTCTTC
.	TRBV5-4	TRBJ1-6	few	CASSLGRTKDSPLHF	TGTGCCAGCAGCTTGGGGCGGACGAAGGATTCACCCCTCCACTTT
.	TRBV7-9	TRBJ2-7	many	CASSLMGGVQYF	TGTGCCAGCAGCTTAATGGGGGGAGTGCAGTACTTC
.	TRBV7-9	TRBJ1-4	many	CASSLDRGGNEKLFF	TGTGCCAGCAGCCTTGATCGGGGAGGTAATGAAAAACTGTTTTTT
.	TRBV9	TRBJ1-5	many	CASSVAGGNQPQHF	TGTGCCAGCAGCGTAGCTGGAGGCAATCAGCCCCAGCATTTT
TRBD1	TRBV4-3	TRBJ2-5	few	CASSRANPGRGIDEQYF	TGCGCCAGCAGCCGAGCAAACCCGGGCAGGGGGATCGATGAGCAGTACTTC
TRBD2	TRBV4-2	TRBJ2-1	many	CASSHPDGRNEQFF	TGTGCCAGCAGCCACCCAGACGGGAGGAATGAGCAGTTCTTC
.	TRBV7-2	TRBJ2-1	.	CASSFGGSSYEQFF	TGCGCCAGCAGCTTCGGGGGAAGCTCCTACGAGCAGTTCTTC
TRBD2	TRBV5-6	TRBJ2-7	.	CASSWGGDFYEQYF	TGTGCCAGCAGCTGGGGAGGGGACTTCTACGAGCAGTACTTC
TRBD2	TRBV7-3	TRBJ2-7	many	CASSLTGTTNEQYF	TGTGCCAGCAGCTTAACCGGGACTACCAACGAGCAGTACTTC
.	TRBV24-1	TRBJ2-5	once	CATSDLIGAQQYF	TGTGCCACCAGTGATTTAATCGGCGCCCAGCAGTACTTC
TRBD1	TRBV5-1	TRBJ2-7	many	CASSLQGAGGDEQYF	TGCGCCAGCAGCTTGCAGGGGGCTGGAGGGGACGAGCAGTACTTC
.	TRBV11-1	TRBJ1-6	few	CASSSSHGNSPLHF	TGTGCCAGCAGCTCATCCCACGGCAATTCACCCCTCCACTTT
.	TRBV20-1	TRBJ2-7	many	CSARDPAGTYEQYF	TGCAGTGCTAGAGATCCAGCGGGCACCTACGAGCAGTACTTC
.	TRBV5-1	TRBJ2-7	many	CASSLGAGEDTYEQYF	TGCGCCAGCAGCCTGGGGGCAGGGGAAGATACCTACGAGCAGTACTTC
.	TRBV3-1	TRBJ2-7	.	CASSRNGAYEQYF	TGTGCCAGCAGCCGTAACGGGGCCTACGAGCAGTACTTC
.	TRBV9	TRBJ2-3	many	CASSVGGGGTQYF	TGTGCCAGCAGCGTAGGAGGGGGAGGGACGCAGTATTTT
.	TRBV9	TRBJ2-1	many	CASSVVEGQNEQFF	TGTGCCAGCAGCGTAGTCGAGGGGCAGAATGAGCAGTTCTTC
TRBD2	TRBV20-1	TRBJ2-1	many	CSARVPAGARYEQFF	TGCAGTGCTAGAGTCCCAGCGGGGGCACGTTATGAGCAGTTCTTC
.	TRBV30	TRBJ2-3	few	CAWRTDPRFADTQYF	TGTGCCTGGAGGACGGACCCGCGGTTCGCAGATACGCAGTATTTT
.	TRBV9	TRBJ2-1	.	CASSSDRAGGHEQFF	TGTGCCAGCAGTTCAGATAGGGCAGGGGGGCATGAGCAGTTCTTC
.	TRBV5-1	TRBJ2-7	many	CASSFEGGPYEQYF	TGCGCCAGCAGCTTCGAGGGGGGGCCCTACGAGCAGTACTTC
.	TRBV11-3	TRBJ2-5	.	CASSRGWRGAYQETQYF	TGTGCCAGCAGCCGGGGGTGGCGGGGAGCCTACCAAGAGACCCAGTACTTC
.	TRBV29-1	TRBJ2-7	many	CSVEDRGRPYEQYF	TGCAGCGTTGAAGATCGGGGGAGACCCTACGAGCAGTACTTC
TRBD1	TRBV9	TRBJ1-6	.	CASRVGQGENSPRHF	TGTGCCAGCAGGGTGGGACAGGGGGAGAATTCACCCCGCCACTTT
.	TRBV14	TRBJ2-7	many	CASSPGTSKGDEQYF	TGTGCCAGCAGCCCGGGGACTTCCAAGGGGGACGAGCAGTACTTC
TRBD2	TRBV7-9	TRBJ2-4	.	CASSLLAGGKNIQYF	TGTGCCAGTAGCCTCCTAGCGGGGGGTAAAAACATTCAGTACTTC
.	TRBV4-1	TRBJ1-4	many	CASSQVFEKLFF	TGCGCCAGCAGCCAAGTCTTCGAAAAACTGTTTTTT
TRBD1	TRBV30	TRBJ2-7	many	CAWSSPRGQHYEQYF	TGTGCCTGGAGTTCTCCACGGGGACAGCACTACGAGCAGTACTTC
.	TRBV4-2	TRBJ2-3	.	CASNQVGAGGTDTQYF	TGTGCCAGCAACCAAGTAGGAGCGGGCGGCACAGATACGCAGTATTTT
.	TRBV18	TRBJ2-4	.	CASSPDRAKNIQYF	TGTGCCAGCTCACCAGACAGGGCCAAAAACATTCAGTACTTC
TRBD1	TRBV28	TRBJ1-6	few	CASSSLGTGNSPLHF	TGTGCCAGCAGCTCCCTCGGGACAGGGAATTCACCCCTCCACTTT
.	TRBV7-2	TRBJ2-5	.	CASSFGRGLYAGTQYF	TGTGCCAGCAGCTTTGGGAGGGGGCTCTATGCAGGGACCCAGTACTTC
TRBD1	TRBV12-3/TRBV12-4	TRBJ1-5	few	CASSPRTGRNQPQHF	TGTGCCAGCAGTCCCCGGACAGGGCGCAATCAGCCCCAGCATTTT
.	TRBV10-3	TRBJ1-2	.	CAISARETYGYTF	TGTGCCATCAGTGCCCGGGAGACTTATGGCTACACCTTC
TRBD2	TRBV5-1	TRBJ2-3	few	CASRTSGERTDTQYF	TGCGCCAGCAGGACTAGCGGGGAGAGGACAGATACGCAGTATTTT
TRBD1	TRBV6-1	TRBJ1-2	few	CASSEAGTGIYGYTF	TGTGCCAGCAGTGAAGCGGGGACAGGGATCTATGGCTACACCTTC
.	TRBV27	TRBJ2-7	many	CASSSLTGGEQYF	TGTGCCAGCAGTTCCCTTACAGGCGGCGAGCAGTACTTC
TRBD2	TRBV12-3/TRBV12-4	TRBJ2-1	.	CASSLAGGGSYNEQFF	TGTGCCAGCAGCTTGGCCGGGGGGGGATCCTACAATGAGCAGTTCTTC
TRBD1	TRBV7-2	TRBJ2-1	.	CASSLAGTGFSEQFF	TGTGCCAGCAGCTTAGCCGGGACAGGGTTTTCGGAGCAGTTCTTC
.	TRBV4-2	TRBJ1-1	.	CASSPPGRMTEAFF	TGTGCCAGCAGCCCTCCTGGAAGGATGACTGAAGCTTTCTTT
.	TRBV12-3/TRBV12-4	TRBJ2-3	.	CASTPQGVGTQYF	TGTGCCAGCACGCCACAGGGTGTGGGTACGCAGTATTTT
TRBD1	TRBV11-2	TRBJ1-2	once	CVSSRDRGTYGYTF	TGTGTCAGCAGTAGGGACAGGGGGACCTATGGCTACACCTTC
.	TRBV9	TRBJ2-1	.	CASSVTIDSYNEQFF	TGTGCCAGCAGCGTAACAATCGACTCCTACAATGAACAGTTCTTC
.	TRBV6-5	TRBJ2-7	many	CASSRLGSSREQYF	TGTGCCAGCAGTCGACTGGGCTCGTCGCGCGAGCAGTACTTC
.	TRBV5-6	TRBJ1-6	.	CASSNPPGVASPLHF	TGTGCCAGCAGCAACCCTCCAGGGGTTGCTTCACCCCTCCACTTT
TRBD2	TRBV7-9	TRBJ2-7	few	CASSLVSGGQYF	TGTGCCAGCAGCTTAGTTTCGGGGGGGCAGTACTTC
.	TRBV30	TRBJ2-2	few	CAWSVRQNTGELFF	TGTGCCTGGAGTGTAAGGCAGAACACCGGGGAGCTGTTTTTT
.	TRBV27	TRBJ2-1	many	CASSPRGGRAGSYNEQFF	TGTGCCAGCAGCCCCAGGGGTGGGCGGGCAGGCTCCTACAATGAGCAGTTCTTC
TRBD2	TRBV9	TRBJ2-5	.	CASSVAARGISFQETQYF	TGTGCCAGCAGCGTAGCGGCGCGGGGGATCTCTTTCCAAGAGACCCAGTACTTC
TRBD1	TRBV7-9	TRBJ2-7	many	CASSPWGQATYEQYF	TGTGCCAGCAGCCCATGGGGACAGGCAACCTACGAGCAGTACTTC
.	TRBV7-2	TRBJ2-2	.	CASSITGTVGAGELFF	TGTGCCAGCAGCATCACCGGGACGGTGGGGGCCGGGGAGCTGTTTTTT
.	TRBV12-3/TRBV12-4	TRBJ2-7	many	CASRSGYYEQYF	TGTGCCAGCAGATCCGGTTACTACGAGCAGTACTTC
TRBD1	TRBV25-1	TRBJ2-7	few	CASSNSGTGFVEQYF	TGTGCCAGCAGTAACTCCGGGACAGGATTTGTCGAGCAGTACTTC
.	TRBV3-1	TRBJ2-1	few	CASSQGGGATYNEQFF	TGTGCCAGCAGCCAAGGTGGGGGGGCGACCTACAATGAGCAGTTCTTC